This T cell receptor (beta chain) was profiled in a study of shared clonotypes between healthy human individuals. Germline loops: CDR1 SEHNR, CDR2 FQNEAQ (reference sequence). The CDR3 is made up of 14 amino acids. V lost 3 bases and J 8 bases, leaving 14 bases between the germline ends. In this sample, this clone turned up once. TCRdb keeps only in-frame clones here, not all; method: immunoSEQ multiplex PCR. The profile covers 470,000 or so clones, with around 73% appearing a single time and about 12% taken by the ten largest. The receptor was isolated from a woman aged 40 to 50 in good health. Some clones in this sample may be carry-over from other donors' samples. The V call is TRBV7-9, the J call TRBJ2-1; D is uncertain. Sequencing was done on a sample of PBMCs. CDR3 DNA: TGTGCCAGCAGCTTCACCGTAGTGGTCGATGAGCAGTTCTTC. Protein: CASSFTVVVDEQFF.